Below are 30 T cell receptor beta chains sequenced from a single sample in a study of cytomegalovirus exposure and HLA in healthy donors. Sequencing was performed with immunoSEQ multiplex PCR; in TCRdb, only in-frame clones are kept and a portion is missing. Of about 330,000 clones listed, approximately 90% are singletons. The sequencing sample was made of PBMCs. These receptors were obtained from a woman between 18 and 29 years old in good health and CMV-seronegative.

The genes are TRBV18 and TRBJ1-5; 9 nucleotides agree with TRBD1. The CDR3 is made up of 20 amino acids. Per germline, CDR1 KGHSH and CDR2 LQKENI. Trimming cost V 3 bases and J 0 bases; bases outside gene matches: 15. The CDR3 DNA sequence: TGTGCCAGCTCACCTTGGGGGCCCACAGGGGGCAGCAATAGCAATCAGCCCCAGCATTTT. Translating it yields CASSPWGPTGGSNSNQPQHF.

The V gene is TRBV28, the J gene TRBJ1-2; D is possibly TRBD1 (6 bases). V dropped 5 bases and J dropped 5 bases, with 9 bases sitting between them. The germline V gene has CDR1 MDHEN and CDR2 SYDVKM. This CDR3 has 12 residues. The CDR3 region is CASSPRGYGYTF. CDR3 coding DNA: TGTGCCAGCAGTCCCAGGGGATATGGCTACACCTTC.

J is TRBJ2-3 and V is TRBV5-1; D gene ambiguous. The V gene's germline CDR1 is SGHRS and CDR2 YFSETQ. V gave up 0 bases and J gave up 7 bases, with 15 bases separating them. This CDR3 has 15 residues. The CDR3 region is CASSLARGTSYTQYF. DNA of the CDR3: TGCGCCAGCAGCTTGGCCCGCGGTACAAGTTATACGCAGTATTTT.

Turning to this clone: The junction does not match germline at one end; this may be a read error. V usage is TRBV7-7 and J usage is TRBJ2-7, with D possibly being TRBD1 (5 bases). Germline values: CDR1 SSHAT, CDR2 FNYEAQ (reference sequence). This CDR3 comprises 13 residues. As DNA, the CDR3 is TGTGCTAGCACCCTAACAGGCCTCTGCGAGCAGTACTTC. Protein sequence: CASTLTGLCEQYF.

The genes are TRBV28 and TRBJ1-5; D may be TRBD1 (6 bases). V gave up 6 bases and J gave up 7 bases, with 16 bases separating them. From germline, CDR1 is MDHEN and CDR2 SYDVKM. CDR3 length: 14 residues. This CDR3 reads CASRQGTLGQPQHF. DNA for the CDR3: TGTGCCAGCAGGCAAGGGACATTAGGACAGCCCCAGCATTTT.

The V gene is TRBV4-3, the J gene TRBJ1-1, with D unclear. Per germline, CDR1 LGHNA and CDR2 YSLEER. This CDR3 comprises 13 residues. V lost 1 base and J 1 base, leaving 4 bases between the germline ends. The CDR3 DNA is TGCGCCAGCAGCCAAGGCAGGAACACTGAAGCTTTCTTT. Its protein is CASSQGRNTEAFF.

The chain has TRBV13 and TRBJ2-5; 8 nucleotides line up with TRBD2. Trimming cost V 5 bases and J 1 base; bases outside gene matches: 3. Germline CDR1 reads PRHDT; CDR2 reads FYEKMQ (reference sequence). The CDR3 loop spans 14 amino acids. The CDR3, as DNA: TGTGCCAGCAGCCATCTAGCGGGCCAAGAGACCCAGTACTTC. Translating gives CASSHLAGQETQYF.

This clone has a single count. The CDR3 region has the DNA TGTGCCAGCTCACTGGGGACAGGGAACTCTGGAAACACCATATATTTT. It specifies CASSLGTGNSGNTIYF. This chain uses TRBV18 with TRBJ1-3; 9 nucleotides align to TRBD1. After removal of 4 bases from V and 0 bases from J, the junction contained 4 bases not matched to a gene. This CDR3 contains 16 residues. From germline, CDR1 is KGHSH and CDR2 LQKENI.

This chain uses TRBV9 with TRBJ2-7, with D possibly being TRBD1 (5 bases). CDR3 length equals 14 residues. V was clipped by 0 bases and J by 2 bases, with 9 bases between them. Germline V lookup: CDR1 SGDLS, CDR2 YYNGEE. CDR3 region: CASSVGGSTYEQYF. CDR3 in DNA: TGTGCCAGCAGCGTAGGGGGCTCGACCTACGAGCAGTACTTC.

This clone occurred a few times. This chain joins TRBV25-1 and TRBJ2-1; no definite D call. Per the germline V gene, CDR1 is MGHDK and CDR2 is SYGVNS. V was shortened by 1 base and J by 10 bases, with 14 bases between the two germline ends. The CDR3 consists of 14 residues. The CDR3 region has the DNA TGTGCCAGCAGTGAATCCGGTTTAGCTAGGGAGCAGTTCTTC. This sequence encodes CASSESGLAREQFF.

This clone was picked up a small number of times. V usage is TRBV7-3 and J usage is TRBJ1-3; D perhaps matches TRBD1 (5 bases). The V gene lost 1 base and the J gene lost 2 bases, with 9 bases spanning the gap. This CDR3 is built from 15 residues. Germline CDR1 is SGHTA and CDR2 is FQGTGA. The CDR3: CASSLRGGPGNTIYF. The DNA for the CDR3 is TGTGCCAGCAGCTTAAGGGGGGGTCCTGGAAACACCATATATTTT.

The genes are TRBV27 and TRBJ2-3; the match to TRBD2 covers 7 bases. Germline CDR1 reads MNHEY; CDR2 reads SMNVEV (reference sequence). V gave up 6 bases and J gave up 4 bases; unmatched junction bases: 10. CDR3 length equals 15 residues. CDR3 DNA: TGTGCCAGCAGCCAGCCACTAGCGTTGGCAGATACGCAGTATTTT. Residues: CASSQPLALADTQYF.

The chain links TRBV5-4 to TRBJ1-2, with D possibly TRBD1 on 5 matching bases. Germline V lookup: CDR1 SGHNT, CDR2 YYREEE (reference sequence). The CDR3 consists of 14 residues. The V and J ends lost 1 base and 4 bases respectively, with 11 bases between them. CDR3 protein: CASSLRQGLYGYTF. The CDR3 DNA reads TGTGCCAGCAGCTTGCGGCAGGGTCTCTATGGCTACACCTTC.

The chain couples TRBV14 to TRBJ2-2; 10 nucleotides align to TRBD1. CDR1 SGHDN and CDR2 FVKESK come from the germline V gene. The length of the CDR3 is 14 residues. V lost 4 bases to trimming and J lost 6 bases; unmatched junction nucleotides: 2. The CDR3 region is CASSLGQGAGELFF. CDR3 in DNA: TGTGCCAGCAGCCTTGGACAGGGGGCCGGGGAGCTGTTTTTT.

The V call is TRBV4-2, the J call TRBJ1-2; 7 nucleotides agree with TRBD1. V lost 0 bases to trimming and J lost 4 bases; unmatched junction nucleotides: 5. The CDR3 length is 15 residues. CDR1 is LGHNA, CDR2 YNFKEQ, per germline. CDR3 in DNA: TGTGCCAGCAGCCAAGAGACAGGGATCACCTATGGCTACACCTTC. Protein: CASSQETGITYGYTF.

This chain links TRBV7-9 with TRBJ1-1, with 7 bases lining up with TRBD1. The CDR3 totals 14 residues. V trimming: 5 bases; J trimming: 4 bases; junction bases outside the gene matches: 7. Per the germline V gene, CDR1 is SEHNR and CDR2 is FQNEAQ (reference sequence). Here the CDR3 reads CASSPRQGGTEAFF. CDR3 bases: TGTGCCAGCAGCCCTCGACAGGGAGGCACTGAAGCTTTCTTT.

This sequence joins TRBV29-1 and TRBJ2-1, with no clear D. The CDR3 is made up of 10 amino acids. Germline V gives CDR1 SQVTM, CDR2 ANQGSEA. The ends were cut back, 3 bases at V and 12 bases at J, with 9 bases in the middle. The CDR3 region has the DNA TGCAGCGTTGATGCCAGTGGGCAGTTCTTC. This sequence encodes CSVDASGQFF.

J is TRBJ1-1 and V is TRBV7-9; D possibly corresponds to TRBD1 (5 bases). Per the germline V gene, CDR1 is SEHNR and CDR2 is FQNEAQ (reference sequence). This CDR3 has 14 residues. Trimming left V 2 bases short and J 1 base short, with 8 bases between. CDR3 loop: CASSLRQGNTEAFF. The DNA of the CDR3 is TGTGCCAGCAGCTTAAGGCAGGGGAACACTGAAGCTTTCTTT.

This clone was detected only once. V is TRBV11-3 and J is TRBJ2-7, with D perhaps matching TRBD1 (6 bases). The CDR3 is 14 residues long. V gave up 5 bases and J gave up 2 bases, with 13 bases separating them. Germline V CDR1 and CDR2: SGHNT, YENEEA. The CDR3 loop is CASSHRDKPYEQYF. DNA of the CDR3: TGTGCCAGCAGCCACCGGGACAAACCCTACGAGCAGTACTTC.

The genes are TRBV7-9 and TRBJ1-4; D unresolved. Per germline, CDR1 SEHNR and CDR2 FQNEAQ (reference sequence). The V end lost 1 base, the J end lost 0 bases, and 15 bases lay between the germline ends. The CDR3 contains 18 residues. DNA for the CDR3: TGTGCCAGCAGCTTAGACCGGATGCCTAGTGCAACTAATGAAAAACTGTTTTTT. Its protein product is CASSLDRMPSATNEKLFF.

This sequence joins TRBV5-4 and TRBJ1-4; D is uncertain. V gave up 5 bases and J gave up 8 bases, with 19 bases separating them. This CDR3 is 15 amino acids long. Germline CDR1 is SGHNT and CDR2 is YYREEE (reference sequence). The CDR3 nucleotides are TGTGCCAGCAGTCTGGGGTTGGAGGTTGAAGAAAAACTGTTTTTT. This translates into CASSLGLEVEEKLFF.

The chain uses TRBV18 and TRBJ2-7; TRBD1 matches at 10 bases. Germline V gene lookup returns CDR1 KGHSH and CDR2 LQKENI. With V trimmed by 0 bases and J by 0 bases, 14 bases remained unmatched. The CDR3 consists of 20 residues. The CDR3 is CASSPPVRGQGYDLSYEQYF. The CDR3 coding sequence is TGTGCCAGCTCACCACCCGTCCGGGGACAGGGGTACGACCTCTCCTACGAGCAGTACTTC. The variable domain in full, completed from reference TRBV18 and TRBJ2-7, reads NAGVMQNPRHLVRRRGQEARLRCSPMKGHSHVYWYRQLPEEGLKFMVYLQKENIIDESGMPKERFSAEFPKEGPSILRIQQVVRGDSAAYFCASSPPVRGQGYDLSYEQYFGPGTRLTVT.

The chain carries TRBV7-9 and TRBJ1-2, with 7 bases fitting TRBD1. In germline, CDR1 is SEHNR, CDR2 FQNEAQ (reference sequence). The CDR3 totals 15 residues. The ends lost 5 bases at V and 3 bases at J; junction bases unmatched: 9. The CDR3 DNA is TGTGCCAGCAGCCAACCTGACAGGGATGACTATGGCTACACCTTC. Translated, it gives CASSQPDRDDYGYTF.

The V and J genes are TRBV5-6 and TRBJ2-3; D unresolved. Germline CDR1 SGHDT, CDR2 YYEEEE. The CDR3 spans 12 residues. V shed 1 base and J shed 7 bases, with 7 bases lying between them. The CDR3 region has the DNA TGTGCCAGCAGCTTGTACTCCTATACGCAGTATTTT. Translating gives CASSLYSYTQYF.

The chain couples TRBV4-3 to TRBJ1-2, with D unresolved. V lost 0 bases and J lost 8, with 13 bases in between. The CDR3 is made up of 14 amino acids. Germline assignment: CDR1 LGHNA and CDR2 YSLEER. The CDR3 nucleotides read TGCGCCAGCAGCCAAGATTCCAGGCCTTTGGGCTACACCTTC. This sequence encodes CASSQDSRPLGYTF.

The chain is built from TRBV6-4 and TRBJ1-1; TRBD1 aligns across 8 bases. CDR1 MRHNA and CDR2 SNTAGT come from the germline V gene. CDR3 length: 13 amino acids. The J segment lost 7 bases and the V segment lost 3 bases, leaving 4 bases of the junction unmatched. CDR3 residues: CASSETGGSEAFF. In DNA, the CDR3 is TGTGCCAGCAGTGAAACAGGGGGTAGTGAAGCTTTCTTT.

This chain connects TRBV5-6 to TRBJ1-2; 7 bases map to TRBD1. This CDR3 region has 14 residues. V was clipped by 4 bases and J by 8 bases; unmatched bases: 11. Per the germline V gene, CDR1 is SGHDT and CDR2 is YYEEEE. CDR3 in amino acids: CASSDRDRDQGYTF. DNA for the CDR3: TGTGCCAGCAGCGATCGTGACAGGGACCAAGGCTACACCTTC. Full variable domain (missing parts from reference TRBV5-6 and TRBJ1-2): DAGVTQSPTHLIKTRGQQVTLRCSPKSGHDTVSWYQQALGQGPQFIFQYYEEEERQRGNFPDRFSGHQFPNYSSELNVNALLLGDSALYLCASSDRDRDQGYTFGSGTRLTVV.

The genes are TRBV28 and TRBJ2-7, with D perhaps matching TRBD1 (6 bases). Germline assignment: CDR1 MDHEN and CDR2 SYDVKM. V lost 5 bases, J lost 6 bases, and 23 bases lay in between. CDR3 size: 16 residues. The CDR3 sequence: CASSTIRGIRASEQYF. DNA for the CDR3: TGTGCCAGCAGTACGATCAGGGGAATTAGGGCCTCCGAGCAGTACTTC. Full variable domain (rest looked up from reference TRBV28 and TRBJ2-7): DVKVTQSSRYLVKRTGEKVFLECVQDMDHENMFWYRQDPGLGLRLIYFSYDVKMKEKGDIPEGYSVSREKKERFSLILESASTNQTSMYLCASSTIRGIRASEQYFGPGTRLTVT.

The chain is built from TRBV4-3 and TRBJ2-7; 9 bases fit TRBD1. With V trimmed by 0 bases and J by 1 base, 4 bases remained unmatched. Germline V gene data show CDR1 as LGHNA and CDR2 as YSLEER. This CDR3 is built from 16 residues. CDR3 DNA: TGCGCCAGCAGCCAAGAAGCGGGACAGGGATCCTACGAGCAGTACTTC. This encodes CASSQEAGQGSYEQYF.

The chain has TRBV5-1 and TRBJ2-1; tentative D call: TRBD1 (6 bases). This CDR3 is 16 amino acids long. CDR1 is SGHRS, CDR2 YFSETQ, per germline. The V gene lost 3 bases and the J gene lost 0 bases, with 13 bases spanning the gap. The CDR3 DNA follows: TGCGCCAGCAGCTCGCCGGGACACAACTCCTACAATGAGCAGTTCTTC. This sequence encodes CASSSPGHNSYNEQFF.